These 28 T cell receptor beta chains share one sample of origin, sequenced in a study of blood T cell repertoires in COVID-19. Only in-frame clones appear in the TCRdb table, and some are missing; sequencing was by immunoSEQ multiplex PCR. In the table there are about 110,000 clones, approximately 82% of which are singletons. Sequencing was performed on peripheral blood. The origin of the receptors is a woman in her sixties with acute or convalescent COVID-19.

This sequence joins TRBV27 and TRBJ1-2; tentative D call: TRBD1 (5 bases). The V gene lost 3 bases and the J gene lost 4 bases, with 12 bases spanning the gap. The CDR3 totals 14 residues. Germline CDR1 and CDR2: MNHEY and SMNVEV (reference sequence). The CDR3 nucleotides are TGTGCCAGCAGTTTGCGGGACGGAATCTATGGCTACACCTTC. Its translation: CASSLRDGIYGYTF.

Points on this clone: In the same sample, other DNA sequences code for this CDR3. V gene TRBV3-1 (or the pseudogene TRBV3-2) combines with J gene TRBJ2-3; no reliable D call. Germline assignment: CDR1 LGHDT and CDR2 YNNKEL (reference sequence). Trimming shortened V by 3 bases and J by 1 base, and 5 bases separated the two germline ends. CDR3 size: 13 residues. The CDR3 loop is CASSHSGTDTQYF. CDR3 nucleotides: TGTGCCAGCAGCCACTCAGGCACAGATACGCAGTATTTT.

The gene calls are TRBV5-6 and TRBJ2-5, with D uncertain. The CDR3 is made up of 11 amino acids. V was trimmed by 2 bases and J by 4 bases, leaving 3 bases between them. Per the germline V gene, CDR1 is SGHDT and CDR2 is YYEEEE. The CDR3 is CASSFRETQYF. Written as DNA, the CDR3 is TGTGCCAGCAGCTTCAGAGAGACCCAGTACTTC.

The chain employs TRBV27 and TRBJ2-3; 13 nucleotides align to TRBD2. CDR3 length: 16 amino acids. V trimming: 5 bases; J trimming: 3 bases; junction bases outside the gene matches: 5. Per germline, CDR1 MNHEY and CDR2 SMNVEV (reference sequence). The CDR3 region is CASSKRTSGSTDTQYF. CDR3 in DNA: TGTGCCAGCAGTAAACGGACTAGCGGGAGTACAGATACGCAGTATTTT.

This chain links TRBV30 with TRBJ1-1; 8 bases line up with TRBD1. This CDR3 is built from 12 residues. V lost 8 bases to trimming and J lost 0 bases; unmatched junction nucleotides: 2. The germline V gene has CDR1 GTSNPN and CDR2 SVGIG (reference sequence). The CDR3 sequence is CARQGMNTEAFF. CDR3 DNA: TGTGCCAGACAGGGGATGAACACTGAAGCTTTCTTT.

Details on this clone: One junction end disagrees with the germline gene, perhaps due to a read error. The chain joins TRBV28 to TRBJ1-2; D is uncertain. The CDR3 is made up of 13 amino acids. CDR1 and CDR2 (germline): MDHEN, SYDVKM. The CDR3 here is CASSLFRNRGYTF. CDR3 DNA: TGTGCCAGCAGCTTATTCAGAAACCGCGGCTACACCTTC.

The chain has TRBV7-2 and TRBJ2-7; 10 positions match TRBD2. The CDR3 has 15 residues. V gave up 5 bases and J gave up 5 bases; unmatched junction bases: 9. The germline V gene encodes CDR1 SGHTA and CDR2 FQGNSA. The CDR3 loop reads CASSTGLAGVDEQYF. The DNA of the CDR3 is TGTGCCAGCAGCACCGGTCTAGCGGGAGTTGACGAGCAGTACTTC.

The rearrangement joins TRBV30 to TRBJ2-6, with 8 bases identical to TRBD1. Germline V CDR1 and CDR2: GTSNPN, SVGIG (reference sequence). The junction had 9 bases not matched to a gene; V was cut back by 5 bases and J by 0 bases. This CDR3 contains 17 residues. The CDR3 sequence: CAWRLGTGLSGANVLTF. CDR3 bases: TGTGCCTGGCGCCTCGGGACAGGCCTCTCTGGGGCCAACGTCCTGACTTTC. Full variable domain (outside the CDR3, taken from reference TRBV30 and TRBJ2-6): SQTIHQWPATLVQPVGSPLSLECTVEGTSNPNLYWYRQAAGRGLQLLFYSVGIGQISSEVPQNLSASRPQDRQFILSSKKLLLSDSGFYLCAWRLGTGLSGANVLTFGAGSRLTVL.

V gene TRBV6-6 combines with J gene TRBJ1-3; D unclear. The CDR3 totals 14 residues. Trimming took off 5 bases at V and 2 bases at J, with 10 bases between the two ends. Germline V gives CDR1 MNHNY, CDR2 SVGAGI (reference sequence). This chain's CDR3 is CASSHYSTGNTIYF. The CDR3 bases are TGTGCCAGCAGTCATTACTCCACTGGAAACACCATATATTTT.

This rearrangement joins TRBV29-1 to TRBJ1-4, with D uncertain. This CDR3 region has 12 residues. V lost 4 bases and J lost 7, with 10 bases in between. Germline lookup yields CDR1 SQVTM and CDR2 ANQGSEA. The CDR3 sequence: CSVGQFGEKLFF. The CDR3 DNA sequence: TGCAGCGTTGGCCAGTTTGGTGAAAAACTGTTTTTT.

The chain employs TRBV30 and TRBJ2-7, with D unclear. This CDR3 has 11 amino acids. CDR1 and CDR2 (germline): GTSNPN, SVGIG (reference sequence). V dropped 2 bases and J dropped 3 bases, with 5 bases sitting between them. This CDR3 reads CAWSPYYEQYF. DNA of the CDR3: TGTGCCTGGAGTCCCTACTACGAGCAGTACTTC.

The chain has TRBV5-8 and TRBJ1-5; maybe TRBD1 (5 bases). Germline V gene sequence: CDR1 SGHTS, CDR2 YDEGEE. The CDR3 is made up of 13 amino acids. V was trimmed by 5 bases and J by 5 bases, leaving 11 bases between them. CDR3 in DNA: TGTGCCAGCAGAGTAACAGGATATCAGCCCCAGCATTTT. Residues: CASRVTGYQPQHF. The entire variable domain, with the rest obtained from reference TRBV5-8 and TRBJ1-5, is as follows: EAGVTQSPTHLIKTRGQQATLRCSPISGHTSVYWYQQALGLGLQFLLWYDEGEERNRGNFPPRFSGRQFPNYSSELNVNALELEDSALYLCASRVTGYQPQHFGDGTRLSIL.

The V and J genes are TRBV7-8 and TRBJ2-5, with D uncertain. From germline, CDR1 is SGHVS and CDR2 FQNEAQ. The germline V and J ends were trimmed by 4 bases and 5 bases, with 8 bases remaining between them. This CDR3 has 12 residues. The CDR3 region has the DNA TGTGCCAGCAGCTCCCGGGTGGAGACCCAGTACTTC. Translating gives CASSSRVETQYF.

The V gene is TRBV10-1, the J gene TRBJ1-5; D is undetermined. This CDR3 contains 17 residues. V was pared by 5 bases and J by 3 bases, with 20 bases between. Germline CDR1 and CDR2: WNHNN and SYGVQD (reference sequence). The CDR3 bases are TGCGCCAGCAGTCGGCGAGGGCAGACCGGTTCCAATCAGCCCCAGCATTTT. Its translation: CASSRRGQTGSNQPQHF.

V is TRBV5-4 and J is TRBJ1-1; 8 bases fit TRBD1. The CDR3 spans 16 residues. V was pared by 4 bases and J by 6 bases, with 14 bases of the junction left unmatched. CDR1 is SGHNT, CDR2 YYREEE, per germline (reference sequence). DNA of the CDR3: TGTGCCAGCAGCCGGACAATGGACAGGGTCAACGCTGAAGCTTTCTTT. This gives the protein CASSRTMDRVNAEAFF.

This rearrangement joins TRBV5-5 to TRBJ2-5; possibly TRBD1 for D (6 bases). This CDR3 is 14 amino acids long. Per germline, CDR1 SGHKS and CDR2 YYEKEE (reference sequence). Trimming left V 4 bases short and J 5 bases short, with 15 bases between. Written as DNA, the CDR3 is TGTGCCAGCAGCGCACAGGACAGAAGGGAGACCCAGTACTTC. Translating gives CASSAQDRRETQYF.

The chain is built from TRBV27 and TRBJ2-5, with TRBD1 matching 9 bases. Germline trimming cut 3 bases from V and 4 bases from J; bases unmatched to any gene: 3. The germline V gene has CDR1 MNHEY and CDR2 SMNVEV (reference sequence). There are 14 residues in the CDR3. This CDR3 reads CASSLTGGRETQYF. CDR3 nucleotide sequence: TGTGCCAGCAGTTTGACAGGGGGGAGAGAGACCCAGTACTTC.

The rearrangement links TRBV5-1 to TRBJ2-3, with 7 bases lining up with TRBD1. The CDR3 has 15 amino acids. With V trimmed by 3 bases and J by 2 bases, 6 bases remained unmatched. Germline values: CDR1 SGHRS, CDR2 YFSETQ. In DNA form, the CDR3 reads TGCGCCAGCAGCTCCTCCGGGACAGTCACAGATACGCAGTATTTT. Its protein is CASSSSGTVTDTQYF.

The chain employs TRBV14 and TRBJ1-6, with D hard to call. The CDR3 is 13 residues long. V was trimmed by 2 bases and J by 7 bases, leaving 6 bases between them. CDR1 is SGHDN and CDR2 is FVKESK in the germline V gene. For the CDR3, the DNA is TGTGCCAGCAGCCAAATTCTAAATTCACCCCTCCACTTT. Translated: CASSQILNSPLHF.

V is TRBV28 and J is TRBJ1-2; D unresolved. The CDR3 runs to 12 residues. Germline V gene lookup returns CDR1 MDHEN and CDR2 SYDVKM. The V end was cut by 2 bases, the J end by 8 bases, with 9 bases between. CDR3 amino acids: CASSLSQRGYTF. The CDR3 nucleotides read TGTGCCAGCAGTTTAAGTCAGCGGGGCTACACCTTC.

This clone has at least ten counts. This specimen includes other DNA sequences encoding the same CDR3. J is TRBJ2-1 and V is TRBV2; 7 nucleotides match TRBD2. V lost 7 bases, J lost 10 bases, and 13 bases stayed unmatched. Germline V gene lookup returns CDR1 SNHLY and CDR2 FYNNEI. This CDR3 region has 14 residues. CDR3 protein: CASIGAGVGLEQFF. DNA of the CDR3: TGTGCCAGCATAGGGGCGGGGGTGGGCTTAGAGCAGTTCTTC. Together with reference TRBV2 and TRBJ2-1, the CDR3 gives the full variable domain: EPEVTQTPSHQVTQMGQEVILRCVPISNHLYFYWYRQILGQKVEFLVSFYNNEISEKSEIFDDQFSVERPDGSNFTLKIRSTKLEDSAMYFCASIGAGVGLEQFFGPGTRLTVL.

This chain links TRBV28 with TRBJ1-4; possible D gene TRBD1, 5 bases. Trimming pared 7 bases from V and 4 bases from J, leaving 13 bases between. The CDR3 totals 14 residues. Per germline, CDR1 MDHEN and CDR2 SYDVKM. CDR3 sequence (DNA): TGTGCCAGCACGGGCGCCGGGGGTAATGAAAAACTGTTTTTT. Translating gives CASTGAGGNEKLFF.

The chain uses TRBV28 and TRBJ2-7, with D hard to call. The CDR3 length is 11 residues. V was pared by 3 bases and J by 3 bases, with 3 bases between. The germline V gene has CDR1 MDHEN and CDR2 SYDVKM. CDR3 region: CASSFGYEQYF. CDR3 DNA sequence: TGTGCCAGCAGTTTCGGCTACGAGCAGTACTTC.

The genes are TRBV28 and TRBJ2-5; 8 bases fit TRBD2. The CDR3 has 15 amino acids. Per germline, CDR1 MDHEN and CDR2 SYDVKM. The junction had 14 bases not matched to a gene; V was cut back by 10 bases and J by 4 bases. DNA for the CDR3: TGTGCCACTCTTAGCGGTAGCGGGATTTTAGAGACCCAGTACTTC. This translates into CATLSGSGILETQYF.

The chain combines TRBV3-1 (or the pseudogene TRBV3-2) with TRBJ1-2; TRBD1 matches 7 bases. The V gene's germline CDR1 is LGHDT and CDR2 YNNKEL (reference sequence). J lost 5 bases, V lost 4 bases, and 4 bases had no gene match. The CDR3 runs 13 residues. Here the CDR3 DNA reads TGTGCCAGCAGCCGACAGGGAGGATATGGCTACACCTTC. This sequence encodes CASSRQGGYGYTF.

The chain joins TRBV12-5 to TRBJ1-2; D gene ambiguous. This CDR3 comprises 14 residues. V was clipped by 3 bases and J by 6 bases, with 14 bases between them. CDR1 and CDR2 from the germline V gene are LGHNT and FRNRAP. The CDR3 loop reads CASGFEEVRNGYTF. CDR3 DNA: TGTGCTAGTGGTTTTGAGGAAGTCCGGAATGGCTACACCTTC.

This chain joins TRBV21-1 and TRBJ1-2; the D call of TRBD1 is as the table states it, not checked on the DNA. TRBV21-1 is flagged as a pseudogene. This CDR3 is built from 19 residues. The CDR3 region has the DNA TGTGCCAGCAGCAAAGGGGGGCGGGACAGGGGGCCCCGAGGCTTCGGCTACACCTTC. Translating gives CASSKGGRDRGPRGFGYTF.

CDR3 DNA: TGCAGCGTTGAAACAGATGGCTACACCTTC. Translating gives CSVETDGYTF. The genes are TRBV29-1 and TRBJ1-2; no firm D call. CDR1 is SQVTM and CDR2 is ANQGSEA in the germline V gene. V lost 2 bases to trimming and J lost 6 bases, with 4 bases between them. The CDR3 sequence is 10 residues long.